This T cell receptor (beta chain) was identified in a study of shared clonotypes between healthy human individuals (TCRdb year 2020). For context, the study as a whole: The cohort comprised a couple of women and a few men aged 18 to 49 years. Per donor, leukapheresis produced somewhere between about 0.94 and 9.5 billion PBMCs. Per donor, three plates each were used for CD4 naive and CD4 memory, two for CD8 naive, and one for CD8 memory. To increase sequencing depth and limit assay-specific biases, TCR repertoire library preparation and sequencing were carried out by different laboratories using diverse techniques. The study deeply sequenced blood TCR repertoires of about five healthy adults to estimate repertoire size and the extent of clonotype sharing between individuals.

Concerning this clone: It has no known antigen specificity. No qualities accompany the bases; no much larger clone lies one base away.

TCR CDR3 regions were amplified from genomic DNA by multiplex PCR using the deep immunoSEQ assay. For each cell subset, the extracted genomic DNA was distributed evenly across all wells of several immunoSEQ 96-well plates, and each plate served as one replicate. Each replicate PCR for sorted subsets received around 0.2 ug genomic DNA, equal to around 32,000 T cell genomes. The purified libraries were quantified using a Qubit 3.0 fluorometer, sized with a Bioanalyzer 2100, and then quantified again using the KAPA Library Quantification kit. A separate single-read 150-cycle Illumina NextSeq 550 flow cell was used to sequence each immunoSEQ 96-well plate. The paper's processing steps were these. The immunoSEQ output contained only junctional sequences without quality scores, so filtering could not match that applied to full-length reads. To assign V/J genes and CDR3, sequences were annotated against IMGT germline references using PyIR, a Python wrapper for IgBLAST v1.9. Reads were filtered out if the reads had weak V/J assignments (E-value above 1e-6), no CDR3, stop codons, out-of-frame junctions, or ambiguous translated residues. V3J clonotypes were defined as sequences sharing the same inferred V gene, J gene, and CDR3 amino acid sequence. Percentage overlap between repertoires was calculated by dividing the number of shared unique clonotypes by the size of the smaller repertoire. Three approaches were used to assess repertoire richness: RTK rarefaction, the Chao1 estimator, and Recon v2.1 estimates of unobserved clonotypes. OLGA was used to compute generation probabilities for all TCRbeta clonotypes that the gDNA method yielded from a handful of donors. TCRdb mirrors the immuneACCESS table, restricted to in-frame sequences. Some clones are absent from its copies; in checked studies, under half trace to an unresolved V gene, and the reason for the others is unknown. The V and J calls and clone size come from that table; D and trimming were worked out from the DNA. The table for this sample lists nearly 1 million clones; 60% to 85% of them were counted only once. The top ten hold 1.5% of the sample.

Looking up the germline V gene yields CDR1 MGHDK and CDR2 SYGVNS. V is shortened by 5 bases, J by 0 bases, and the region joining them spans 14 bases. The CDR3 holds 15 amino acids from the cysteine to the phenylalanine. The entry retains the CDR3 DNA only, 45 bases that are in frame from base 1. Study-level results and caveats: Pairwise subsampling indicated that sequencing depth was expected to affect the degree of clonotype sharing among donors. Estimated clonotype richness was generally larger for naive than for memory subsets. Compared with non-shared clonotypes, clonotypes shared by all four sorted-subset donors had higher generation probabilities. Sharing across several donors was observed for 5% to 6.5% of naive CD4, over 3% of naive CD8, roughly 2.3% of memory CD4, and less than 0.45% of memory CD8 clonotypes. Incomplete sequencing was indicated by rarefaction of sorted-subset datasets, despite the large sequencing depth. The genetic and exposure-history diversity represented was limited by the small number of donors. Sampling was restricted to blood, and TCR repertoires in tissue are likely to differ from TCR repertoires in blood.

Donors were healthy HIV-negative adults with no recently reported acute infections or vaccinations. Only Caucasian adults living in Nashville, Tennessee, USA were represented among the donors. CD4+ T cells were enriched by magnetic negative selection, after which naive cells were positively selected on CD45RA and the negative fraction was taken as the memory subset. After blood collection by leukapheresis, PBMCs were isolated using Ficoll-Histopaque density gradient centrifugation and then cryopreserved in the vapor phase of liquid nitrogen. Analytical flow cytometry was used to check the purity and quantity of every magnetically sorted T cell population. Genomic DNA was isolated from each sorted fraction and quantified by UV absorbance on a Nanodrop 2000c.

The sequenced sample was memory CD4+ T cells sorted from blood. In the paper's terms, the cell subset or site label means: CD45RA-negative fraction. The TCR was taken from a man younger than 30 in good health. The chain was built from TRBV25-1 and TRBJ2-7; D gene: possibly TRBD1, on 6 matching bases. The nucleotide sequence is TGTGCCAGCAGTATAACGGGACACCCCTCCTACGAGCAGTACTTC. Translated, this is CASSITGHPSYEQYF.